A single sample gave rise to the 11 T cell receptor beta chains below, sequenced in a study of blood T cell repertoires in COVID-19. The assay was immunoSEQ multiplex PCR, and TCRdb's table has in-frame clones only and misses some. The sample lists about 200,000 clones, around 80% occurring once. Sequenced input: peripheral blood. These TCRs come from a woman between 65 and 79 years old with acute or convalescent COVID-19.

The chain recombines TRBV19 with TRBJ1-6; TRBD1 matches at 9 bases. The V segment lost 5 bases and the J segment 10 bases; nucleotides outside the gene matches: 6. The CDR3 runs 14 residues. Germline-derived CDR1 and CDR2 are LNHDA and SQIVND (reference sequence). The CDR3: CASSGTGFISPLHF. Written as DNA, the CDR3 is TGTGCCAGTAGTGGGACAGGGTTTATCTCACCCCTCCACTTT.

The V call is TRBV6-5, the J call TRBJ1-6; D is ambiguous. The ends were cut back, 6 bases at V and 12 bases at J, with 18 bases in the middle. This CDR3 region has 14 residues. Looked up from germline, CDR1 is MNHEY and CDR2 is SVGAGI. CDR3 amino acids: CASSQGLRGRPLHF. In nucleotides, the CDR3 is TGTGCCAGCAGCCAAGGACTACGGGGAAGACCCCTCCACTTT.

CDR3 coding DNA: TGCAGCGTTGGAGGAAAGGGGGCGCGCGGCTACACCTTC. Amino acids: CSVGGKGARGYTF. The V gene is TRBV29-1, the J gene TRBJ1-2, with TRBD1 matching over 7 bases. Germline assignment: CDR1 SQVTM and CDR2 ANQGSEA. V lost 4 bases to trimming and J lost 8 bases; unmatched junction nucleotides: 10. The CDR3 extends over 13 amino acids.

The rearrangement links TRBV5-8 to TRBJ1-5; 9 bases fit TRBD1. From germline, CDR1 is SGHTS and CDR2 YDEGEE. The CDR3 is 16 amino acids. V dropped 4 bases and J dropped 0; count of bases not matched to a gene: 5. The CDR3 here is CASSPTGGHSNQPQHF. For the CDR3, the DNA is TGTGCCAGCAGCCCCACAGGGGGCCATAGCAATCAGCCCCAGCATTTT.

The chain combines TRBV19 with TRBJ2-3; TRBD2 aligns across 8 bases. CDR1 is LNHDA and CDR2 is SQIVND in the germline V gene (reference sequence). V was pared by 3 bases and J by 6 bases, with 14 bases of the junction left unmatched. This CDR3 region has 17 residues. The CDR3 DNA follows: TGTGCCAGTAGTATTCGTTCGGGGGGGCCGGGGGATGATACGCAGTATTTT. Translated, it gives CASSIRSGGPGDDTQYF.

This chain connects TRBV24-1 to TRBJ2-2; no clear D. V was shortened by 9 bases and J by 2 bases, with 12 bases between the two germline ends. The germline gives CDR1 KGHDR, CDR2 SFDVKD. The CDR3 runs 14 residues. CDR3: CATSPETNTGELFF. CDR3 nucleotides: TGTGCCACCTCGCCCGAGACTAACACCGGGGAGCTGTTTTTT.

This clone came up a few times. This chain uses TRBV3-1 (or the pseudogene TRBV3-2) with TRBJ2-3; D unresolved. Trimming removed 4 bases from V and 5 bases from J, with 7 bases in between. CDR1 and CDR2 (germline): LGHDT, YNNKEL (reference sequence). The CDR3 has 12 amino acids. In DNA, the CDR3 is TGTGCCAGCAGCCCCCCCGGAGATACGCAGTATTTT. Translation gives CASSPPGDTQYF.

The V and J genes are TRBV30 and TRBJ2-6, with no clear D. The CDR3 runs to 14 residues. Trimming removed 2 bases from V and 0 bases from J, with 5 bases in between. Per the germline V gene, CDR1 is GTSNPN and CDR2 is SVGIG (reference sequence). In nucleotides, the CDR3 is TGTGCCTGGAGTTCTTCCTCTGGGGCCAACGTCCTGACTTTC. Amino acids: CAWSSSSGANVLTF.

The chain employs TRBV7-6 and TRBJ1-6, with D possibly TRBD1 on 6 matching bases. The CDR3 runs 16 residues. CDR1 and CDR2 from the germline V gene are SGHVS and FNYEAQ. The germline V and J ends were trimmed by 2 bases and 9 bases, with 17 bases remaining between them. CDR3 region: CASSLSVQGMVSPLHF. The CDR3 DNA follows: TGTGCCAGCAGCTTATCGGTACAGGGAATGGTTTCACCCCTCCACTTT.

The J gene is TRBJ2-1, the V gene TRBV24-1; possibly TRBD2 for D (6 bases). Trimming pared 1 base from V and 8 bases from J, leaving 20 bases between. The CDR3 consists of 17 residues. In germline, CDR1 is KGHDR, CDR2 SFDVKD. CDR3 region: CATSDLRRAGKTDEQFF. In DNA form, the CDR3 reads TGTGCCACCAGTGATTTAAGGAGGGCGGGGAAAACGGATGAGCAGTTCTTC.

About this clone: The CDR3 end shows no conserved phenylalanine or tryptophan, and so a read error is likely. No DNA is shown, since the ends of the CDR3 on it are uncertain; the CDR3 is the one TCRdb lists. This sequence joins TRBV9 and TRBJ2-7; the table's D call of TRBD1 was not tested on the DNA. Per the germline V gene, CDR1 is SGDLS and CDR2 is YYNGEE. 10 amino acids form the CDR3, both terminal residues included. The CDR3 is CASSAGSLGA.